A selection of T cell receptor beta chains follows, all from one sample in a study of patients and donors after allogeneic stem cell transplantation. TCRdb re-derived calls from the RT-PCR reads in MiXCR, one entry per CDR3 protein. The table records over 350,000 distinct CDR3 sequences, approximately 16% of them present only once. Specimen: blood, either unsorted or a sorted T cell fraction (not recorded which). Receptors originate from a human donor who was either an allogeneic HSCT recipient or a stem cell or donor lymphocyte infusion donor (not recorded which). It is not recorded whose cells these are; they may come from a transplant donor. CDR3s include the opening cysteine and the closing phenylalanine or tryptophan. D genes are given only for firm matches. Part of the rows lack a size; the others show once, few, many or a class for expanded clones.

CDR3aa: CASSQAGFEAYEQYF; CDR3nt: TGTGCCAGCAGCCAAGCCGGGTTCGAGGCCTACGAGCAGTACTTC; abundance: .; j_gene: TRBJ2-7; d_gene: .; v_gene: TRBV3-1
CDR3aa: CSVEDGFGTYNEQFF; CDR3nt: TGCAGCGTTGAAGATGGGTTCGGGACCTACAATGAGCAGTTCTTC; abundance: many; j_gene: TRBJ2-1; d_gene: .; v_gene: TRBV29-1
CDR3aa: CASSPRTRYSGNTIYF; CDR3nt: TGTGCCAGCAGCCCACGGACGCGATACTCTGGAAACACCATATATTTT; abundance: .; j_gene: TRBJ1-3; d_gene: .; v_gene: TRBV11-2
CDR3aa: CASSGIQETQYF; CDR3nt: TGTGCCAGTTCGGGGATCCAAGAGACCCAGTACTTC; abundance: few; j_gene: TRBJ2-5; d_gene: .; v_gene: TRBV19
CDR3aa: CASSEYAPQRANQPQHF; CDR3nt: TGTGCCAGCAGTGAATATGCTCCCCAAAGGGCCAATCAGCCCCAGCATTTT; abundance: .; j_gene: TRBJ1-5; d_gene: .; v_gene: TRBV6-1
CDR3aa: CASSRTGSEAFF; CDR3nt: TGTGCCAGTAGTAGGACTGGGAGTGAAGCTTTCTTT; abundance: .; j_gene: TRBJ1-1; d_gene: .; v_gene: TRBV19
CDR3aa: CASSHRFPGANVLTF; CDR3nt: TGTGCCAGCAGCCACAGGTTCCCTGGGGCCAACGTCCTGACTTTC; abundance: few; j_gene: TRBJ2-6; d_gene: .; v_gene: TRBV5-6
CDR3aa: CASSTSNPGELFF; CDR3nt: TGCGCCAGCAGCACATCTAACCCCGGGGAGCTGTTTTTT; abundance: few; j_gene: TRBJ2-2; d_gene: .; v_gene: TRBV5-1
CDR3aa: CASSQDQLGVSNTGELFF; CDR3nt: TGTGCCAGCAGCCAAGATCAACTGGGAGTGAGCAACACCGGGGAGCTGTTTTTT; abundance: .; j_gene: TRBJ2-2; d_gene: .; v_gene: TRBV4-2
CDR3aa: CASSATSGAYEQYF; CDR3nt: TGTGCCAGCAGCGCGACTAGTGGCGCCTACGAGCAGTACTTC; abundance: few; j_gene: TRBJ2-7; d_gene: .; v_gene: TRBV3-1
CDR3aa: CASSPPRTGHGYTF; CDR3nt: TGTGCCAGCAGCCCTCCCCGGACAGGGCACGGCTACACCTTC; abundance: .; j_gene: TRBJ1-2; d_gene: TRBD1; v_gene: TRBV6-2/TRBV6-3
CDR3aa: CASSLASGAFF; CDR3nt: TGTGCCAGCAGCTTGGCGTCGGGGGCTTTCTTT; abundance: .; j_gene: TRBJ1-1; d_gene: .; v_gene: TRBV12-3/TRBV12-4
CDR3aa: CASKHTGFNTEAFF; CDR3nt: TGTGCCAGCAAGCACACAGGGTTTAACACTGAAGCTTTCTTT; abundance: .; j_gene: TRBJ1-1; d_gene: .; v_gene: TRBV6-1
CDR3aa: CASTTIAGGSYNEQFF; CDR3nt: TGTGCCAGCACTACGATAGCGGGAGGAAGTTACAATGAGCAGTTCTTC; abundance: .; j_gene: TRBJ2-1; d_gene: TRBD2; v_gene: TRBV11-2
CDR3aa: CASSHGGWSELAKNIQYF; CDR3nt: TGTGCCAGCAGCCACGGAGGGTGGTCGGAGTTGGCCAAAAACATTCAGTACTTC; abundance: few; j_gene: TRBJ2-4; d_gene: .; v_gene: TRBV4-2
CDR3aa: CSGNRGATEAFF; CDR3nt: TGCAGCGGCAACAGAGGGGCCACTGAAGCTTTCTTT; abundance: few; j_gene: TRBJ1-1; d_gene: .; v_gene: TRBV29-1
CDR3aa: CASTRQGRTEAFF; CDR3nt: TGCGCCAGCACCAGACAGGGCAGGACTGAAGCTTTCTTT; abundance: .; j_gene: TRBJ1-1; d_gene: TRBD1; v_gene: TRBV5-1
CDR3aa: CSALPGTLAKNIQYF; CDR3nt: TGCAGTGCTCTCCCTGGGACCCTAGCCAAAAACATTCAGTACTTC; abundance: few; j_gene: TRBJ2-4; d_gene: .; v_gene: TRBV20-1
CDR3aa: CAGSLGRGSQETQYF; CDR3nt: TGTGCCGGCAGCTTAGGCAGGGGGTCACAAGAGACCCAGTACTTC; abundance: .; j_gene: TRBJ2-5; d_gene: TRBD1; v_gene: TRBV5-6
CDR3aa: CASSVGDGETQYF; CDR3nt: TGTGCCAGCAGCGTAGGGGATGGAGAGACCCAGTACTTC; abundance: few; j_gene: TRBJ2-5; d_gene: .; v_gene: TRBV9
CDR3aa: CASSQGRGLTEAFF; CDR3nt: TGCGCCAGCAGCCAAGGCAGGGGTCTCACTGAAGCTTTCTTT; abundance: .; j_gene: TRBJ1-1; d_gene: .; v_gene: TRBV4-3
CDR3aa: CASSQEVAGLGLNYGYTF; CDR3nt: TGCGCCAGCAGCCAAGAGGTGGCTGGTTTAGGGCTGAACTATGGCTACACCTTC; abundance: few; j_gene: TRBJ1-2; d_gene: .; v_gene: TRBV4-3
CDR3aa: CASSSGLDVYEQYF; CDR3nt: TGTGCCAGCAGTTCGGGACTTGACGTCTACGAGCAGTACTTC; abundance: few; j_gene: TRBJ2-7; d_gene: .; v_gene: TRBV27
CDR3aa: CASSFGTGAYEQYF; CDR3nt: TGTGCCAGCAGCTTTGGGACCGGGGCCTACGAGCAGTACTTC; abundance: .; j_gene: TRBJ2-7; d_gene: .; v_gene: TRBV9
CDR3aa: CASSQGAGHQPQHF; CDR3nt: TGTGCCAGCAGCCAAGGTGCGGGGCATCAGCCCCAGCATTTT; abundance: few; j_gene: TRBJ1-5; d_gene: .; v_gene: TRBV3-1
CDR3aa: CASSRGLAGGMDTQYF; CDR3nt: TGTGCCAGCAGCCGAGGACTAGCGGGGGGCATGGATACGCAGTATTTT; abundance: .; j_gene: TRBJ2-3; d_gene: TRBD2; v_gene: TRBV6-1
CDR3aa: CSAQSPVSYEQYF; CDR3nt: TGCAGTGCTCAAAGTCCGGTCTCCTACGAGCAGTACTTC; abundance: few; j_gene: TRBJ2-7; d_gene: .; v_gene: TRBV20-1
CDR3aa: CASSLSSGVWYEQYF; CDR3nt: TGTGCCAGCAGTTTGTCTAGCGGGGTTTGGTACGAGCAGTACTTC; abundance: .; j_gene: TRBJ2-7; d_gene: TRBD2; v_gene: TRBV27
CDR3aa: CASSLVTGGLNTEAFF; CDR3nt: TGTGCCAGCAGCTTAGTCACAGGGGGCTTGAACACTGAAGCTTTCTTT; abundance: .; j_gene: TRBJ1-1; d_gene: TRBD1; v_gene: TRBV7-6
CDR3aa: CASSLEGGPGETQYF; CDR3nt: TGTGCCAGCAGCTTAGAGGGGGGGCCTGGAGAGACCCAGTACTTC; abundance: .; j_gene: TRBJ2-5; d_gene: .; v_gene: TRBV7-9
CDR3aa: CASSLETGNSDTQYF; CDR3nt: TGTGCCAGCAGCCTCGAAACAGGGAACTCAGATACGCAGTATTTT; abundance: few; j_gene: TRBJ2-3; d_gene: .; v_gene: TRBV7-9
CDR3aa: CSAALKDQPQHF; CDR3nt: TGCAGTGCTGCCCTAAAGGATCAGCCCCAGCATTTT; abundance: .; j_gene: TRBJ1-5; d_gene: .; v_gene: TRBV20-1
CDR3aa: CASIGTDLLPNGYTF; CDR3nt: TGTGCCAGTATCGGGACAGACCTTCTTCCGAATGGCTACACCTTC; abundance: .; j_gene: TRBJ1-2; d_gene: TRBD1; v_gene: TRBV19
CDR3aa: CASSSPDRSYGYTF; CDR3nt: TGTGCCAGCAGCTCGCCGGACAGGTCCTATGGCTACACCTTC; abundance: .; j_gene: TRBJ1-2; d_gene: TRBD1; v_gene: TRBV5-4
CDR3aa: CASSEFRTFSGANVLTF; CDR3nt: TGTGCCAGCAGTGAATTCCGGACGTTCTCCGGGGCCAACGTCCTGACTTTC; abundance: few; j_gene: TRBJ2-6; d_gene: .; v_gene: TRBV25-1
CDR3aa: CASLFSQTQYF; CDR3nt: TGTGCCAGTCTATTCAGTCAGACCCAGTACTTC; abundance: few; j_gene: TRBJ2-5; d_gene: .; v_gene: TRBV2
CDR3aa: CASSSKGTGGSLNTDTQYF; CDR3nt: TGTGCCAGCAGTTCCAAAGGGACAGGAGGTTCCCTTAACACAGATACGCAGTATTTT; abundance: .; j_gene: TRBJ2-3; d_gene: TRBD1; v_gene: TRBV27
CDR3aa: CASSYSLAGLNTEAFF; CDR3nt: TGTGCCAGCAGTTACTCTCTTGCAGGGTTGAACACTGAAGCTTTCTTT; abundance: many; j_gene: TRBJ1-1; d_gene: .; v_gene: TRBV6-5
CDR3aa: CAWGDRVETEAFF; CDR3nt: TGTGCCTGGGGCGACAGGGTTGAAACTGAAGCTTTCTTT; abundance: .; j_gene: TRBJ1-1; d_gene: TRBD1; v_gene: TRBV30
CDR3aa: CASTPTGSSYNEQFF; CDR3nt: TGCGCCAGCACCCCGACAGGGTCTTCCTACAATGAGCAGTTCTTC; abundance: .; j_gene: TRBJ2-1; d_gene: TRBD1; v_gene: TRBV4-3
CDR3aa: CSVQGPHNEQFF; CDR3nt: TGCAGCGTTCAGGGTCCCCACAATGAGCAGTTCTTC; abundance: few; j_gene: TRBJ2-1; d_gene: .; v_gene: TRBV29-1
CDR3aa: CASSSRMGIGYGYTF; CDR3nt: TGTGCCAGCAGTTCCAGGATGGGGATAGGCTATGGCTACACCTTC; abundance: .; j_gene: TRBJ1-2; d_gene: .; v_gene: TRBV12-3/TRBV12-4
CDR3aa: CASRRQFLQETQYF; CDR3nt: TGTGCCAGCAGGAGACAGTTCCTACAAGAGACCCAGTACTTC; abundance: few; j_gene: TRBJ2-5; d_gene: .; v_gene: TRBV6-1
CDR3aa: CASSRTTGEHNEQFF; CDR3nt: TGTGCCAGCAGCCGAACTACGGGGGAGCACAATGAGCAGTTCTTC; abundance: .; j_gene: TRBJ2-1; d_gene: .; v_gene: TRBV4-2
CDR3aa: CASSLVGMGDGGNQPQHF; CDR3nt: TGTGCCAGCAGCTTAGTAGGGATGGGGGACGGGGGCAATCAGCCCCAGCATTTT; abundance: .; j_gene: TRBJ1-5; d_gene: .; v_gene: TRBV11-2